The clone carrying this T cell receptor (beta chain) was seen only a few times. Its antigen is not identified. The data are from a study of cytomegalovirus exposure and HLA in healthy donors. General observations from the study: Later analysis associated a missense DCLRE1C variant with TCR beta V- and J-gene trimming.

V was shortened by 3 bases and J by 4 bases, with 12 bases between the two germline ends. The germline V gene has CDR1 SEHNR and CDR2 FQNEAQ (reference sequence). The CDR3 is 14 amino acids. PCR involved 60 Vbeta and 13 Jbeta primers. TCRdb's copy holds only in-frame clones and misses some; the assay was immunoSEQ multiplex PCR. The repertoire includes approximately 110,000 clones, about two thirds of them detected once, and 8.2% sits in the top ten. The chain joins TRBV7-9 to TRBJ1-2, with no clear D. This clonotype was sampled from a woman in her thirties or forties in good health and CMV-seropositive. What was sequenced was PBMCs. The CDR3 DNA reads TGTGCCAGCAGCTTGGGCAGAGATGCCTATGGCTACACCTTC. Translated, it gives CASSLGRDAYGYTF.